These 32 T cell receptor beta chains share one sample of origin, sequenced in a study of blood T cell repertoires in COVID-19. Profiled with immunoSEQ multiplex PCR; TCRdb holds only in-frame clones, not every one. The profile shows 75,000 to 85,000 clones, 85% of them singletons. The sequenced sample was peripheral blood. These receptors were obtained from a man in his sixties with COVID-19, enrolled during active disease.

V is TRBV10-3 and J is TRBJ1-1; D gene unclear. Germline V CDR1 and CDR2: ENHRY, SYGVKD. V lost 5 bases to trimming and J lost 5 bases, with 18 bases between them. The CDR3 spans 15 residues. CDR3: CAISLDGFGGTEAFF. The CDR3 DNA reads as TGTGCCATCAGTTTGGACGGGTTCGGAGGGACTGAAGCTTTCTTT.

J is TRBJ2-3 and V is TRBV7-9; tentatively, D is TRBD1 (6 bases). Germline V lookup: CDR1 SEHNR, CDR2 FQNEAQ (reference sequence). V lost 6 bases, J lost 2 bases, and 18 bases lay in between. CDR3 length equals 16 residues. In DNA form, the CDR3 reads TGTGCCAGCAGGGCAGGGGTGCAGGAATTCACAGATACGCAGTATTTT. It is translated as CASRAGVQEFTDTQYF.

The gene calls are TRBV5-1 and TRBJ2-1; TRBD2 matches at 8 bases. Germline values: CDR1 SGHRS, CDR2 YFSETQ. After removal of 2 bases from V and 4 bases from J, the junction contained 8 bases not matched to a gene. The CDR3 is made up of 16 amino acids. Here the CDR3 reads CASSLSGLAGYNEQFF. CDR3 DNA: TGCGCCAGCAGCTTAAGTGGACTAGCAGGGTACAATGAGCAGTTCTTC.

V is TRBV3-1 (or the pseudogene TRBV3-2) and J is TRBJ1-1; D remains unclear. The germline gives CDR1 LGHDT, CDR2 YNNKEL (reference sequence). With 1 base removed from V and 1 base from J, the gap between germline ends came to 13 bases. The CDR3 has 16 amino acids. CDR3 DNA sequence: TGTGCCAGCAGCCAAGTTCAGAGCGCATCGAACACTGAAGCTTTCTTT. Residues: CASSQVQSASNTEAFF.

The CDR3 loop is CASSLVEGGGYTF. CDR3 bases: TGTGCCAGCAGTTTAGTGGAGGGAGGTGGCTACACCTTC. The chain recombines TRBV12-3 or TRBV12-4 with TRBJ1-2; D gene ambiguous. The CDR3 spans 13 residues. Trimming left V 1 base short and J 7 bases short, with 10 bases between.

DNA of the CDR3: TGTGCCAGCAGCCCCCCTACCGGAAACACCATATATTTT. This encodes CASSPPTGNTIYF. V is TRBV5-6 and J is TRBJ1-3; D gene ambiguous. This CDR3 has 13 amino acids. With 4 bases removed from V and 4 bases from J, the gap between germline ends came to 9 bases. Germline CDR1 SGHDT, CDR2 YYEEEE.

The V call is TRBV6-1, the J call TRBJ1-5; D not resolved. The germline V and J ends were trimmed by 0 bases and 10 bases, with 13 bases remaining between them. CDR3 size: 14 residues. Germline CDR1 MNHNS, CDR2 SASEGT. The CDR3 nucleotides read TGTGCCAGCAGTGAAGCCGACACCCCTTTACCCCAGCATTTT. Translating it yields CASSEADTPLPQHF.

This clone has only a few counts. The chain combines TRBV5-4 with TRBJ1-1; TRBD1 is a possible D gene (5 bases). The V end lost 4 bases, the J end lost 1 base, and 11 bases lay between the germline ends. The CDR3 has 14 amino acids. Germline CDR1 is SGHNT and CDR2 is YYREEE (reference sequence). CDR3 coding DNA: TGTGCCAGCAGCGGTACTACAGGGAACACTGAAGCTTTCTTT. It is translated as CASSGTTGNTEAFF.

The CDR3 region is CASSSFRFMNTEAFF. Written as DNA, the CDR3 is TGCGCCAGCAGCTCGTTCAGATTCATGAACACTGAAGCTTTCTTT. The chain has TRBV5-1 and TRBJ1-1, with D uncertain. CDR1 is SGHRS and CDR2 is YFSETQ in the germline V gene. Trimming stripped 3 bases from V and 0 bases from J, with 12 bases between. The length of the CDR3 is 15 residues.

The chain is built from TRBV18 and TRBJ2-7; 11 nucleotides line up with TRBD1. The ends lost 2 bases at V and 3 bases at J; junction bases unmatched: 15. The CDR3 is made up of 19 amino acids. CDR1 and CDR2 (germline): KGHSH, LQKENI. CDR3 amino acids: CASSPSHPGTGGRVYEQYF. In DNA form, the CDR3 reads TGTGCCAGCTCACCATCCCATCCCGGGACAGGGGGACGGGTCTACGAGCAGTACTTC.

The rearrangement links TRBV6-2 or TRBV6-3 to TRBJ1-5, with D unclear. CDR1 MNHEY and CDR2 SVGEGT come from the germline V gene. There are 16 residues in the CDR3. V lost 0 bases, J lost 3 bases, and 12 bases lay in between. The CDR3 here is CASSYSISRSNQPQHF. CDR3 in DNA: TGTGCCAGCAGTTACTCGATATCGAGATCCAATCAGCCCCAGCATTTT.

The V and J genes are TRBV6-5 and TRBJ2-6; D uncertain. The CDR3 runs 14 residues. The V gene lost 7 bases and the J gene lost 0 bases, with 7 bases spanning the gap. The V gene's germline CDR1 is MNHEY and CDR2 SVGAGI. The CDR3 nucleotides read TGTGCCAGCACCCGAGCCTCTGGGGCCAACGTCCTGACTTTC. It is translated as CASTRASGANVLTF.

This clone was observed a single time. The chain employs TRBV5-1 and TRBJ2-3, with D possibly being TRBD2 (5 bases). The CDR3 length is 15 residues. Between the trimmed V and J ends, which lost 0 bases and 1 base, there was a span of 9 bases. Germline V gene sequence: CDR1 SGHRS, CDR2 YFSETQ. CDR3 sequence (DNA): TGCGCCAGCAGCTTGGGGGAGAGAGGCACAGATACGCAGTATTTT. Translation gives CASSLGERGTDTQYF.

This chain uses TRBV2 with TRBJ1-1; no firm D call. This CDR3 is 13 amino acids long. Per germline, CDR1 SNHLY and CDR2 FYNNEI. V lost 2 bases to trimming and J lost 1 base, with 5 bases between them. The CDR3 nucleotides are TGTGCCAGCAGTGAACAGTCGAACACTGAAGCTTTCTTT. It specifies CASSEQSNTEAFF.

The CDR3 coding sequence is TGCGCCAGCAGTGAGTCCTGGACAGGGGGGATGGAGCAGTTCTTC. It is translated as CASSESWTGGMEQFF. The chain employs TRBV10-1 and TRBJ2-1; 10 positions agree with TRBD1. The CDR3 covers 15 residues. CDR1 is WNHNN and CDR2 is SYGVQD in the germline V gene (reference sequence). J was trimmed by 10 bases and V by 0 bases; bases with no gene match: 6.

The count of this clone is one. Distinct nucleotide sequences in the sample also encode this CDR3. The CDR3, as DNA: TGCGCCAGCAGCTTGGGACTAGCCCCCACAGATACGCAGTATTTT. This translates into CASSLGLAPTDTQYF. The chain joins TRBV5-1 to TRBJ2-3; the match to TRBD2 covers 7 bases. Trimming cost V 0 bases and J 2 bases; bases outside gene matches: 3. From germline, CDR1 is SGHRS and CDR2 YFSETQ. The CDR3 is made up of 15 amino acids.

This sequence joins TRBV6-5 and TRBJ1-2; TRBD1 is a possible D gene (5 bases). Trimming took off 5 bases at V and 5 bases at J, with 15 bases between the two ends. Germline CDR1 and CDR2: MNHEY and SVGAGI. The CDR3 totals 14 residues. The CDR3 DNA is TGTGCCAGCAGTACCCTTGTCGGGGGGTATGGCTACACCTTC. Its protein product is CASSTLVGGYGYTF.

This clone has only a few counts. The rearrangement joins TRBV2 to TRBJ1-1; unclear D gene. The CDR3 is 14 residues long. The germline V gene encodes CDR1 SNHLY and CDR2 FYNNEI. Trimming removed 9 bases from V and 1 base from J, with 15 bases in between. DNA of the CDR3: TGTGCCAGTCGAGTTGACGGGTCGAACACTGAAGCTTTCTTT. This gives the protein CASRVDGSNTEAFF.

This clone showed up just a few times. The chain links TRBV5-1 to TRBJ2-1, with 9 positions matching TRBD2. Per the germline V gene, CDR1 is SGHRS and CDR2 is YFSETQ. The ends lost 0 bases at V and 4 bases at J; junction bases unmatched: 11. This CDR3 spans 18 amino acids. The CDR3 loop reads CASSLGYFSGRQYNEQFF. The CDR3 DNA reads TGCGCCAGCAGCTTGGGTTATTTTAGCGGGAGACAGTACAATGAGCAGTTCTTC.

J is TRBJ2-3 and V is TRBV13; tentatively, D is TRBD2 (6 bases). Germline V gives CDR1 PRHDT, CDR2 FYEKMQ (reference sequence). V lost 2 bases and J lost 1, with 10 bases in between. The CDR3 is 15 residues long. CDR3 sequence reads: CASSLIGEGTDTQYF. The CDR3 DNA follows: TGTGCCAGCAGCTTAATAGGGGAGGGCACAGATACGCAGTATTTT. The whole variable domain, remainder taken from reference TRBV13 and TRBJ2-3, is AAGVIQSPRHLIKEKRETATLKCYPIPRHDTVYWYQQGPGQDPQFLISFYEKMQSDKGSIPDRFSAQQFSDYHSELNMSSLELGDSALYFCASSLIGEGTDTQYFGPGTRLTVL.

V and J are TRBV29-1 and TRBJ2-7; D gene ambiguous. The CDR3 length is 13 residues. With 4 bases removed from V and 2 bases from J, the gap between germline ends came to 12 bases. From germline, CDR1 is SQVTM and CDR2 ANQGSEA. CDR3 sequence: CSVVPDTTYEQYF. As DNA, the CDR3 is TGCAGCGTTGTCCCCGACACGACCTACGAGCAGTACTTC.

This clone was observed a few times. The J gene is TRBJ1-1, the V gene TRBV12-3 or TRBV12-4; TRBD1 aligns across 7 bases. This CDR3 has 13 residues. With 7 bases clipped from V and 0 bases from J, the junction kept 2 bases outside the gene matches. The CDR3 reads CASTGTVNTEAFF. Here the CDR3 DNA reads TGTGCCAGCACAGGGACAGTGAACACTGAAGCTTTCTTT.

The rearrangement links TRBV5-6 to TRBJ1-3; D is unclear. CDR3 length: 15 amino acids. Trimming took 3 bases from V and 1 from J, leaving 11 bases between them. Germline V gene sequence: CDR1 SGHDT, CDR2 YYEEEE. The CDR3 DNA sequence: TGTGCCAGCAGCTACTGGTCGTTGTCTGGAAACACCATATATTTT. Its translation is CASSYWSLSGNTIYF.

The chain is built from TRBV28 and TRBJ1-6; TRBD1 agrees at 7 bases. Germline trimming cut 6 bases from V and 7 bases from J; bases unmatched to any gene: 6. Germline CDR1 is MDHEN and CDR2 is SYDVKM. The CDR3 spans 14 residues. As DNA, the CDR3 is TGTGCCAGCAGGCCGGGACAGACCAATTCACCCCTCCACTTT. Translation gives CASRPGQTNSPLHF.

Points on this clone: At the DNA level, this CDR3 is encoded by other sequences in the same sample as well. This chain joins TRBV18 and TRBJ1-2, with TRBD1 as a possible D gene (6 bases). V lost 3 bases and J 2 bases, leaving 10 bases between the germline ends. CDR3 length: 14 residues. Germline V gene lookup returns CDR1 KGHSH and CDR2 LQKENI. The CDR3 is CASSPAGANYGYTF. The CDR3 DNA follows: TGTGCCAGCTCACCGGCAGGGGCGAACTATGGCTACACCTTC.

The chain couples TRBV12-3 or TRBV12-4 to TRBJ1-2; D call uncertain. This CDR3 has 13 residues. With 6 bases removed from V and 4 bases from J, the gap between germline ends came to 12 bases. CDR3 sequence (DNA): TGTGCCAGCAGCGCGGAAGACGTCTATGGCTACACCTTC. This translates into CASSAEDVYGYTF.

The rearrangement joins TRBV5-1 to TRBJ1-5; tentative D call: TRBD1 (6 bases). This CDR3 comprises 15 residues. Trimming took 4 bases from V and 1 from J, leaving 12 bases between them. CDR1 and CDR2 (germline): SGHRS, YFSETQ. In DNA form, the CDR3 reads TGCGCCAGCAGCCTACAGGGTGAAAGCAATCAGCCCCAGCATTTT. It codes for CASSLQGESNQPQHF.

The chain carries TRBV28 and TRBJ1-5; tentatively, D is TRBD1 (5 bases). CDR3 length: 15 residues. Trimming removed 7 bases at V and 5 bases at J, with 18 bases between. Per the germline V gene, CDR1 is MDHEN and CDR2 is SYDVKM. CDR3 amino acids: CASTPAGREDQPQHF. The CDR3 region has the DNA TGTGCCAGCACCCCGGCCGGCAGGGAGGATCAGCCCCAGCATTTT.

DNA of the CDR3: TGTGCCAGCTCACCACCCGGGACAGGGGGCAGGTCCCCTTATGGCTACACCTTC. Protein product: CASSPPGTGGRSPYGYTF. This rearrangement joins TRBV18 to TRBJ1-2; TRBD1 matches 12 bases. The V gene's germline CDR1 is KGHSH and CDR2 LQKENI. Trimming cost V 0 bases and J 5 bases; bases outside gene matches: 10. The length of the CDR3 is 18 residues.

The CDR3, as DNA: TGTGCCAGCAGTGGTACAGTTTCCTACGAGCAGTACTTC. It codes for CASSGTVSYEQYF. This sequence joins TRBV12-3 or TRBV12-4 and TRBJ2-7, with D unresolved. CDR3 length: 13 residues. The ends were cut back, 5 bases at V and 1 base at J, with 9 bases in the middle.

The rearrangement joins TRBV28 to TRBJ1-5, with D possibly matching TRBD1 (5 bases). The CDR3 runs 15 residues. Germline CDR1 is MDHEN and CDR2 is SYDVKM. V was clipped by 11 bases and J by 3 bases, with 20 bases between them. In nucleotides, the CDR3 is TGTGCCGCATCATCCCTAAGGGGCTCCAATCAGCCCCAGCATTTT. It translates to CAASSLRGSNQPQHF.

The V and J genes are TRBV3-1 (or the pseudogene TRBV3-2) and TRBJ1-2, with a weak D call TRBD1 (5 bases). The CDR3 has 12 residues. Trimming pared 4 bases from V and 7 bases from J, leaving 10 bases between. Germline loops: CDR1 LGHDT, CDR2 YNNKEL (reference sequence). The DNA for the CDR3 is TGTGCCAGCAGCCCAGGGTTATTTGGCTACACCTTC. It encodes CASSPGLFGYTF.